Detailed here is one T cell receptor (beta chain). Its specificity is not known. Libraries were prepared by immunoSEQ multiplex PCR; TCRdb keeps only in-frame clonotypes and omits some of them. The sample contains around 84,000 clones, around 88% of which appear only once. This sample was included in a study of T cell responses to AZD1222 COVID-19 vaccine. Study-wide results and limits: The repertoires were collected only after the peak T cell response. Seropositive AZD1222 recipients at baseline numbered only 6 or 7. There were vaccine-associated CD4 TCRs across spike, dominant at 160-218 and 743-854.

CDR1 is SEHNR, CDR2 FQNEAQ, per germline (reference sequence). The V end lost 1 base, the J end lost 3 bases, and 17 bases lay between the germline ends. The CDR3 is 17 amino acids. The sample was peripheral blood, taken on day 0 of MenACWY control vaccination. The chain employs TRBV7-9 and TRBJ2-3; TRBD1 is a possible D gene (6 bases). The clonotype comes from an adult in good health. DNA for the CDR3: TGTGCCAGCAGCTTAGGGGGATACGGCAGGGGTACAGATACGCAGTATTTT. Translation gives CASSLGGYGRGTDTQYF.